The clone carrying this T cell receptor beta chain was observed a few times. Data came from immunoSEQ multiplex PCR; TCRdb stores just in-frame clones and leaves some out. This sample carries 250,000 to 350,000 clones, roughly 88% of them seen once, and the ten largest clones take under 8%. This record belongs to a study of blood T cell repertoires in COVID-19. The germline CDR1 and CDR2 sequences are KGHDR and SFDVKD. This CDR3 spans 16 amino acids. V trimming: 2 bases; J trimming: 5 bases; junction bases outside the gene matches: 8. The sample taken for sequencing was peripheral blood. This sequence joins TRBV24-1 and TRBJ1-5; 7 bases fit TRBD1. The receptor was isolated from a woman aged 25 to 39 who had recovered from COVID-19. The CDR3 nucleotides are TGTGCCACCAGTGATTCTCGGACAGGACCGCATCAGCCCCAGCATTTT. It yields the protein CATSDSRTGPHQPQHF.